A single sample gave rise to the 27 T cell receptor beta chains below, sequenced in a study of T cell changes during pregnancy in multiple sclerosis. Method: immunoSEQ multiplex PCR; TCRdb's copy keeps in-frame clones and lacks some. The sample carries tens of thousands of clones, roughly nine tenths recorded once. Source: CD4+ T cells from peripheral blood mononuclear cells, taken in the third trimester of pregnancy. Receptors originate from a female donor in good health, enrolled as a control in a pregnancy study.

This clone has a single count. CDR3 DNA: TGTGCCAGCAGCTTAGCGTACCCGGGACAGGGGAACACTGAAGCTTTCTTT. It is translated as CASSLAYPGQGNTEAFF. V gene TRBV7-8 combines with J gene TRBJ1-1, with 9 bases aligning to TRBD1. Germline V gene lookup returns CDR1 SGHVS and CDR2 FQNEAQ. The ends lost 0 bases at V and 1 base at J; junction bases unmatched: 6. The CDR3 runs 17 residues.

This clone has only one observation. The CDR3 nucleotides are TGCGCCAGCAGCGAAACCGGGACACAGGAGGGCTACACCTTC. Its translation is CASSETGTQEGYTF. The J gene is TRBJ1-2, the V gene TRBV5-1, with D perhaps matching TRBD1 (6 bases). Germline V gene lookup returns CDR1 SGHRS and CDR2 YFSETQ. The CDR3 contains 14 residues. Trimming removed 4 bases from V and 8 bases from J, with 18 bases in between.

The DNA of the CDR3 is TGTGCCAGCAGCTTAGTGGCGGGGGGTCGCCCAGATACGCAGTATTTT. It codes for CASSLVAGGRPDTQYF. The chain combines TRBV11-3 with TRBJ2-3; TRBD2 aligns across 8 bases. V shed 1 base and J 4 bases; nucleotides not matched to a gene: 7. Germline V gives CDR1 SGHNT, CDR2 YENEEA. The CDR3 contains 16 residues.

The chain combines TRBV7-3 with TRBJ1-4; 9 bases align to TRBD1. V shed 4 bases and J 8 bases; nucleotides not matched to a gene: 29. This CDR3 is 22 amino acids long. Germline V gene lookup returns CDR1 SGHTA and CDR2 FQGTGA. DNA for the CDR3: TGTGCCAGCAGCTCCCAAAGAGTCACCCCCGGGACAGGGTCTTTTTTTCGGGAAAAACTGTTTTTT. It codes for CASSSQRVTPGTGSFFREKLFF.

This sequence joins TRBV6-1 and TRBJ2-2; D is ambiguous. This CDR3 spans 14 amino acids. The germline V and J ends were trimmed by 4 bases and 1 base, with 7 bases remaining between them. Germline V gene lookup returns CDR1 MNHNS and CDR2 SASEGT. The CDR3 loop is CASSVQLNTGELFF. CDR3 DNA sequence: TGTGCCAGCAGTGTACAGTTGAACACCGGGGAGCTGTTTTTT.

The chain combines TRBV5-1 with TRBJ1-1; the D gene is possibly TRBD1 (5 bases). The V and J ends lost 4 bases and 3 bases respectively, with 10 bases between them. Germline values: CDR1 SGHRS, CDR2 YFSETQ. This CDR3 region has 13 residues. The CDR3 here is CASSAREDTEAFF. For the CDR3, the DNA is TGCGCCAGCAGCGCCAGGGAGGACACTGAAGCTTTCTTT.

The rearrangement joins TRBV10-3 to TRBJ1-5, with 11 nucleotides matching TRBD1. The CDR3 sequence is 16 residues long. V gave up 0 bases and J gave up 4 bases; unmatched junction bases: 2. Germline CDR1 is ENHRY and CDR2 is SYGVKD. CDR3 amino acids: CAISESGTGGNQPQHF. CDR3 nucleotides: TGTGCCATCAGTGAGTCTGGGACAGGGGGGAATCAGCCCCAGCATTTT.

This clone was counted between two and nine times. The gene calls are TRBV5-4 and TRBJ1-5; 8 nucleotides align to TRBD1. Germline V gene sequence: CDR1 SGHNT, CDR2 YYREEE (reference sequence). This CDR3 is 15 amino acids long. The ends lost 4 bases at V and 0 bases at J; junction bases unmatched: 3. The CDR3 loop reads CASSQGQGSNQPQHF. CDR3 in DNA: TGTGCCAGCAGCCAAGGACAGGGTAGCAATCAGCCCCAGCATTTT.

The rearrangement uses TRBV7-9 and TRBJ2-5; TRBD1 agrees at 7 bases. The J segment lost 2 bases and the V segment lost 5 bases, leaving 5 bases of the junction unmatched. Germline V gives CDR1 SEHNR, CDR2 FQNEAQ (reference sequence). CDR3 length equals 14 residues. CDR3 in DNA: TGTGCCAGCAGCCCAGGGACAGATCAAGAGACCCAGTACTTC. This encodes CASSPGTDQETQYF.

V usage is TRBV15 and J usage is TRBJ1-4, with D unclear. The CDR3 spans 16 residues. Germline V CDR1 and CDR2: LNHNV, YYDKDF (reference sequence). Deletions cut 0 bases from V and 0 bases from J, with 8 bases between. As DNA, the CDR3 is TGTGCCACCAGCAGAGATCAGGTGGCAACTAATGAAAAACTGTTTTTT. Its protein is CATSRDQVATNEKLFF. The complete variable domain, with remaining parts taken from reference TRBV15 and TRBJ1-4, reads DAMVIQNPRYQVTQFGKPVTLSCSQTLNHNVMYWYQQKSSQAPKLLFHYYDKDFNNEADTPDNFQSRRPNTSFCFLDIRSPGLGDTAMYLCATSRDQVATNEKLFFGSGTQLSVL.

This clone has only one observation. The chain links TRBV11-3 to TRBJ2-1; D perhaps matches TRBD2 (7 bases). Germline CDR1 SGHNT, CDR2 YENEEA. The CDR3 is made up of 15 amino acids. V shed 3 bases and J shed 3 bases, with 12 bases lying between them. The CDR3 nucleotides read TGTGCCAGCAGCTTGGAGGGGGGGGACTACAATGAGCAGTTCTTC. Translated, it gives CASSLEGGDYNEQFF.

This chain joins TRBV5-1 and TRBJ1-1, with 9 positions matching TRBD1. V shed 4 bases, J shed 6 bases, and the junction held 10 bases outside the gene matches. The CDR3 runs to 15 residues. CDR1 SGHRS and CDR2 YFSETQ come from the germline V gene. This CDR3 is CASSRKTGGSAEAFF. For the CDR3, the DNA is TGCGCCAGCAGCAGAAAAACAGGGGGCAGCGCTGAAGCTTTCTTT.

This rearrangement joins TRBV4-3 to TRBJ2-3; possibly TRBD1 for D (5 bases). CDR1 LGHNA and CDR2 YSLEER come from the germline V gene. Trimming shortened V by 4 bases and J by 5 bases, and 10 bases separated the two germline ends. The CDR3 is made up of 13 amino acids. The CDR3 region is CASSRQKGDTQYF. The CDR3 DNA reads TGCGCCAGCAGCCGACAGAAGGGAGATACGCAGTATTTT.

The rearrangement joins TRBV19 to TRBJ2-3; TRBD1 matches 7 bases. The CDR3 runs 15 residues. V shed 1 base and J 0 bases; nucleotides not matched to a gene: 1. Germline V lookup: CDR1 LNHDA, CDR2 SQIVND (reference sequence). The CDR3 spells CASSIARGSTDTQYF. CDR3 sequence (DNA): TGTGCCAGTAGTATAGCCAGGGGGAGCACAGATACGCAGTATTTT.

The chain is built from TRBV30 and TRBJ2-7; D gene ambiguous. CDR1 and CDR2 (germline): GTSNPN, SVGIG (reference sequence). The V gene lost 0 bases and the J gene lost 4 bases, with 10 bases spanning the gap. The CDR3 covers 13 residues. The CDR3 is CAWSVVRSYEQYF. The DNA for the CDR3 is TGTGCCTGGAGTGTGGTGCGGAGTTACGAGCAGTACTTC.

The V call is TRBV9, the J call TRBJ2-5; the D gene is possibly TRBD2 (6 bases). Trimming removed 0 bases at V and 7 bases at J, with 19 bases between. Germline V gene data show CDR1 as SGDLS and CDR2 as YYNGEE. CDR3 size: 16 residues. The CDR3 region is CASSVGLARGPGTQYF. The CDR3 DNA reads as TGTGCCAGCAGCGTAGGGCTGGCGCGGGGCCCTGGGACCCAGTACTTC.

V usage is TRBV5-1 and J usage is TRBJ1-2; 9 bases are shared with TRBD1. Germline CDR1 reads SGHRS; CDR2 reads YFSETQ. The ends lost 0 bases at V and 6 bases at J; junction bases unmatched: 6. The CDR3 has 15 residues. CDR3 nucleotide sequence: TGCGCCAGCAGCTTGGAACCGACAGGGGGTAATGGCTACACCTTC. It yields the protein CASSLEPTGGNGYTF.

The V call is TRBV6-5, the J call TRBJ1-2; D is possibly TRBD1 (6 bases). Trimming pared 2 bases from V and 4 bases from J, leaving 11 bases between. Germline V gene sequence: CDR1 MNHEY, CDR2 SVGAGI. This CDR3 has 14 amino acids. The CDR3 sequence is CASSYGGQGYGYTF. DNA of the CDR3: TGTGCCAGCAGTTACGGGGGACAAGGCTATGGCTACACCTTC.

The chain employs TRBV5-1 and TRBJ1-1; a possible D gene is TRBD1 (6 bases). V lost 0 bases to trimming and J lost 5 bases, with 14 bases between them. Germline lookup yields CDR1 SGHRS and CDR2 YFSETQ. The CDR3 extends over 15 amino acids. The CDR3 DNA reads TGCGCCAGCAGCTTGGAAACAGGGAAGGGAACTGAAGCTTTCTTT. Translating gives CASSLETGKGTEAFF.

DNA of the CDR3: TGTGCCAGCAGCTTGACCCGGGGTACCGGGGAGCTGTTTTTT. Translation gives CASSLTRGTGELFF. The V gene is TRBV7-2, the J gene TRBJ2-2; D might be TRBD2 (5 bases). The CDR3 covers 14 residues. V was shortened by 3 bases and J by 5 bases, with 10 bases between the two germline ends. Looked up from germline, CDR1 is SGHTA and CDR2 is FQGNSA.

The genes are TRBV6-5 and TRBJ1-2; TRBD1 aligns across 7 bases. The CDR3 contains 14 residues. J gave up 5 bases and V 5 bases, and 8 bases lay outside the gene matches. From germline, CDR1 is MNHEY and CDR2 SVGAGI. The CDR3 reads CASSQRQGVYGYTF. The DNA of the CDR3 is TGTGCCAGCAGTCAAAGACAGGGTGTTTATGGCTACACCTTC.

This chain uses TRBV2 with TRBJ2-2, with D possibly being TRBD2 (6 bases). This CDR3 is 15 amino acids long. Trimming removed 6 bases from V and 1 base from J, with 12 bases in between. Per germline, CDR1 SNHLY and CDR2 FYNNEI. The CDR3 coding sequence is TGTGCCAGCAGACAGGAGGGCCTGAACACCGGGGAGCTGTTTTTT. This codes for CASRQEGLNTGELFF.

The chain employs TRBV27 and TRBJ2-3, with D perhaps TRBD2 (6 bases). The CDR3 has 13 amino acids. V shed 6 bases and J shed 4 bases, with 11 bases lying between them. Germline lookup yields CDR1 MNHEY and CDR2 SMNVEV (reference sequence). CDR3 residues: CASRRDAADTQYF. For the CDR3, the DNA is TGTGCCAGCAGGCGGGACGCGGCAGATACGCAGTATTTT.

In DNA, the CDR3 is TGTGCCAGCAGCCCATCCCCGCGGGGCCCATCAAATGAGCAGTTCTTC. This translates into CASSPSPRGPSNEQFF. The rearrangement uses TRBV5-6 and TRBJ2-1; a possible D gene is TRBD2 (6 bases). CDR3 length: 16 amino acids. With 4 bases removed from V and 7 bases from J, the gap between germline ends came to 21 bases. From germline, CDR1 is SGHDT and CDR2 YYEEEE.

V usage is TRBV4-3 and J usage is TRBJ2-7; 10 bases fit TRBD2. The CDR3 has 16 amino acids. Germline V gene data show CDR1 as LGHNA and CDR2 as YSLEER. V lost 0 bases and J lost 6; bases outside the gene matches: 8. CDR3 loop: CASSQDAGAGGREQYF. The CDR3 DNA reads as TGCGCCAGCAGCCAAGACGCAGGAGCGGGGGGGCGCGAGCAGTACTTC.

This chain joins TRBV5-1 and TRBJ1-5; 8 nucleotides line up with TRBD1. Germline CDR1 is SGHRS and CDR2 is YFSETQ. This CDR3 has 16 residues. Trimming removed 0 bases from V and 2 bases from J; junction bases left unmatched: 4. Here the CDR3 DNA reads TGCGCCAGCAGCTTGGTTCCAGGGGGCGGCAATCAGCCCCAGCATTTT. Protein: CASSLVPGGGNQPQHF.

The V gene is TRBV2, the J gene TRBJ1-4, with D unclear. The germline gives CDR1 SNHLY, CDR2 FYNNEI. The CDR3 is made up of 14 amino acids. V lost 6 bases and J lost 4, with 12 bases in between. CDR3 in DNA: TGTGCCAGCAGACGGGAAGAGGGTAATGAAAAACTGTTTTTT. It is translated as CASRREEGNEKLFF.